Listed here is a single T cell receptor (beta chain). Its antigen remains unknown. Produced via immunoSEQ multiplex PCR; TCRdb's table is partial and in-frame only. The repertoire holds 360,000 or so clones, with 75% to 90% as singletons. Treatment described: 15 to 20 received Ad26.COV2.S at low or high dose, single or two shots; 5 received placebo; per-sample allocation not given. At day 63 after the first vaccine or placebo injection, samples were drawn. At a Boston site, the person donating was an adult of 18-55 years. This sample is part of a study of Ad26.COV2.S vaccination and SARS-CoV-2 variants. Overall study results and limits: Assessments of TCR breadth and depth may have underestimated the total T cell responses. CD8+ and CD4+ T cells specific for spike reportedly responded with substantial breadth after vaccination.

The CDR3 covers 15 residues. The germline V and J ends were trimmed by 0 bases and 4 bases, with 13 bases remaining between them. Germline-derived CDR1 and CDR2 are SGDLS and YYNGEE. This TCR was sampled from a person between 18 and 65 years old who received the Ad26.COV2.S COVID-19 vaccine or a placebo. Material: peripheral blood, obtained in a trial of Ad26.COV2.S vaccine versus placebo. This chain connects TRBV9 to TRBJ1-2; D might be TRBD1 (5 bases). This chain's CDR3 is CASSVAGQGSYGYTF. In DNA form, the CDR3 reads TGTGCCAGCAGCGTAGCTGGGCAGGGAAGCTATGGCTACACCTTC.